These T cell receptor beta chains were read from a single sample in a study of cytomegalovirus exposure and HLA in healthy donors. This table comes from immunoSEQ multiplex PCR, and its TCRdb copy is limited to in-frame clones, with some not included. The sample yields about 200,000 clones, more than 80% seen once. The sample was PBMCs. These receptors all come from a young man in good health and CMV-seronegative. Both conserved end residues are part of each CDR3. Each record gives: J gene, V gene, clone size, D gene, CDR3 protein, CDR3 DNA. A D gene is named only where the DNA matches it firmly. A clone size is listed for some rows: how often the clone was seen (once, few, many), or a class if it is expanded.

j_gene: TRBJ1-4; v_gene: TRBV28; abundance: .; d_gene: TRBD1; CDR3aa: CASSAPGQLNEKLFF; CDR3nt: TGTGCCAGCAGCGCTCCGGGACAGCTTAATGAAAAACTGTTTTTT
j_gene: TRBJ2-7; v_gene: TRBV7-6; abundance: .; d_gene: TRBD1; CDR3aa: CASSLAGGQGSSYEQYF; CDR3nt: TGTGCCAGCAGCTTAGCGGGAGGACAGGGAAGCTCCTACGAGCAGTACTTC
j_gene: TRBJ2-3; v_gene: TRBV29-1; abundance: few; d_gene: .; CDR3aa: CSVEDFKDTQYF; CDR3nt: TGCAGCGTTGAAGATTTTAAAGATACGCAGTATTTT
j_gene: TRBJ1-2; v_gene: TRBV7-2; abundance: .; d_gene: TRBD1; CDR3aa: CASSSQDRGSGYGYTF; CDR3nt: TGTGCCAGCAGCTCCCAGGACAGGGGTTCGGGCTATGGCTACACCTTC
j_gene: TRBJ2-1; v_gene: TRBV29-1; abundance: once; d_gene: TRBD1; CDR3aa: CSVEGQTGPYNEQFF; CDR3nt: TGCAGCGTTGAAGGCCAGACAGGGCCTTACAATGAGCAGTTCTTC
j_gene: TRBJ1-2; v_gene: TRBV27; abundance: once; d_gene: .; CDR3aa: CASSAGYGYTF; CDR3nt: TGTGCCAGCAGTGCCGGCTATGGCTACACCTTC
j_gene: TRBJ1-5; v_gene: TRBV7-2; abundance: .; d_gene: TRBD1; CDR3aa: CASSFAQSGQFRNQPQHF; CDR3nt: TGTGCCAGCAGCTTCGCACAATCGGGACAGTTTCGCAATCAGCCCCAGCATTTT
j_gene: TRBJ1-2; v_gene: TRBV7-3; abundance: once; d_gene: .; CDR3aa: CASSLTGGRHLTGGYTF; CDR3nt: TGTGCCAGCAGCTTAACGGGTGGCAGACACTTAACAGGAGGCTACACCTTC
j_gene: TRBJ2-1; v_gene: TRBV6-6; abundance: once; d_gene: TRBD2; CDR3aa: CASSSPRGGYNEQFF; CDR3nt: TGTGCCAGCAGTTCCCCCCGGGGGGGGTACAATGAGCAGTTCTTC
j_gene: TRBJ1-1; v_gene: TRBV5-1; abundance: .; d_gene: .; CDR3aa: CASSLVPTANLEAFF; CDR3nt: TGCGCCAGCAGCTTGGTCCCGACAGCCAACCTAGAAGCTTTCTTT
j_gene: TRBJ2-5; v_gene: TRBV5-6; abundance: .; d_gene: TRBD2; CDR3aa: CASSLALYGGGARETQYF; CDR3nt: TGTGCCAGCAGCTTGGCTCTTTACGGCGGGGGGGCCCGAGAGACCCAGTACTTC
j_gene: TRBJ2-7; v_gene: TRBV6-5; abundance: .; d_gene: TRBD1; CDR3aa: CASSKRTGDYEQYF; CDR3nt: TGTGCCAGCAGCAAGCGGACAGGAGACTACGAGCAGTACTTC
j_gene: TRBJ1-1; v_gene: TRBV7-9; abundance: .; d_gene: TRBD1; CDR3aa: CASSSKDRGVTEAFF; CDR3nt: TGTGCCAGCAGCTCTAAGGACAGGGGGGTTACTGAAGCTTTCTTT
j_gene: TRBJ2-2; v_gene: TRBV5-1; abundance: .; d_gene: .; CDR3aa: CASSLLSTGELFF; CDR3nt: TGCGCCAGCAGCTTGTTGAGCACCGGGGAGCTGTTTTTT
j_gene: TRBJ1-1; v_gene: TRBV5-6; abundance: .; d_gene: .; CDR3aa: CASSLRGMNTEAFF; CDR3nt: TGTGCCAGCAGCTTACGGGGGATGAACACTGAAGCTTTCTTT
j_gene: TRBJ2-7; v_gene: TRBV5-6; abundance: .; d_gene: .; CDR3aa: CASSSLDRRDEQYF; CDR3nt: TGTGCCAGCAGCTCTTTGGACAGGAGGGACGAGCAGTACTTC
j_gene: TRBJ1-1; v_gene: TRBV7-9; abundance: .; d_gene: TRBD1; CDR3aa: CASSFSAVSGGTEAFF; CDR3nt: TGTGCCAGCAGCTTCTCGGCTGTCTCAGGGGGCACTGAAGCTTTCTTT
j_gene: TRBJ2-2; v_gene: TRBV4-3; abundance: .; d_gene: .; CDR3aa: CASSQENLATGELFF; CDR3nt: TGCGCCAGCAGCCAAGAGAACCTAGCGACCGGGGAGCTGTTTTTT
j_gene: TRBJ1-5; v_gene: TRBV6-5; abundance: once; d_gene: TRBD1; CDR3aa: CASSYDRARNQPQHF; CDR3nt: TGTGCCAGCAGTTATGACAGGGCACGCAATCAGCCCCAGCATTTT
j_gene: TRBJ1-1; v_gene: TRBV5-1; abundance: .; d_gene: .; CDR3aa: CASTPPPGRSRNTEAFF; CDR3nt: TGCGCCAGCACCCCGCCCCCGGGGAGGAGTAGGAACACTGAAGCTTTCTTT